This T cell receptor beta chain stems from a study of glioma-infiltrating T cells after dendritic cell vaccination. Only one count was recorded for this clone. CDR1 is SGHNT and CDR2 is YYREEE in the germline V gene (reference sequence). The length of the CDR3 is 15 residues. V shed 0 bases and J shed 1 base, with 10 bases lying between them. Time point of the sample: after dendritic cell vaccination, including at tumor progression/relapse. All glioblastoma patients lacked an isocitrate dehydrogenase mutation. Profiling relied on immunoSEQ multiplex PCR, and the TCRdb table lists in-frame clones only, not all of them. The table shows about 64,000 clones, with roughly 86% occurring only once.

Sample: blood, taken after dendritic cell vaccination. The sequence came from a human donor with glioblastoma. The chain joins TRBV5-4 to TRBJ1-1; D unclear. The CDR3 reads CASSLAELRNTEAFF. CDR3 in DNA: TGTGCCAGCAGCTTGGCCGAGCTTCGGAACACTGAAGCTTTCTTT.